The clone carrying this TCR beta chain was seen at least ten times. No antigen is known for it. This specimen comes from a study of neurological immune-mediated disorders. The CDR3 contains 16 residues. CDR1 is MDHEN, CDR2 SYDVKM, per germline. Trimming at V came to 6 bases and at J to 7 bases, leaving 12 bases not matched to a gene. Stored at -80 C, 2 million PBMCs were the source of the unsorted libraries. Synthesis of cDNA was carried out by template-switch 5'RACE. The reaction used 10-nucleotide random UMIs. TCRdb itself ran the 5' RACE reads through MiXCR, one entry per CDR3 protein. The sample shows 20,000 to 25,000 distinct CDR3 sequences, over 6.5% of them seen only once. Study findings and constraints: The study found the most TCR clonal expansion in HTLV-1-associated myelopathy and the least in multiple sclerosis, below healthy controls.

The V gene is TRBV28, the J gene TRBJ2-5; 12 nucleotides line up with TRBD1. This TCR came from a woman between 35 and 50 years old in good health. The specimen sequenced was PBMCs. The CDR3 bases are TGTGCCAGCAGGTCAGAAGGGACAGGGGGCGCCGGGACCCAGTACTTC. This encodes CASRSEGTGGAGTQYF.